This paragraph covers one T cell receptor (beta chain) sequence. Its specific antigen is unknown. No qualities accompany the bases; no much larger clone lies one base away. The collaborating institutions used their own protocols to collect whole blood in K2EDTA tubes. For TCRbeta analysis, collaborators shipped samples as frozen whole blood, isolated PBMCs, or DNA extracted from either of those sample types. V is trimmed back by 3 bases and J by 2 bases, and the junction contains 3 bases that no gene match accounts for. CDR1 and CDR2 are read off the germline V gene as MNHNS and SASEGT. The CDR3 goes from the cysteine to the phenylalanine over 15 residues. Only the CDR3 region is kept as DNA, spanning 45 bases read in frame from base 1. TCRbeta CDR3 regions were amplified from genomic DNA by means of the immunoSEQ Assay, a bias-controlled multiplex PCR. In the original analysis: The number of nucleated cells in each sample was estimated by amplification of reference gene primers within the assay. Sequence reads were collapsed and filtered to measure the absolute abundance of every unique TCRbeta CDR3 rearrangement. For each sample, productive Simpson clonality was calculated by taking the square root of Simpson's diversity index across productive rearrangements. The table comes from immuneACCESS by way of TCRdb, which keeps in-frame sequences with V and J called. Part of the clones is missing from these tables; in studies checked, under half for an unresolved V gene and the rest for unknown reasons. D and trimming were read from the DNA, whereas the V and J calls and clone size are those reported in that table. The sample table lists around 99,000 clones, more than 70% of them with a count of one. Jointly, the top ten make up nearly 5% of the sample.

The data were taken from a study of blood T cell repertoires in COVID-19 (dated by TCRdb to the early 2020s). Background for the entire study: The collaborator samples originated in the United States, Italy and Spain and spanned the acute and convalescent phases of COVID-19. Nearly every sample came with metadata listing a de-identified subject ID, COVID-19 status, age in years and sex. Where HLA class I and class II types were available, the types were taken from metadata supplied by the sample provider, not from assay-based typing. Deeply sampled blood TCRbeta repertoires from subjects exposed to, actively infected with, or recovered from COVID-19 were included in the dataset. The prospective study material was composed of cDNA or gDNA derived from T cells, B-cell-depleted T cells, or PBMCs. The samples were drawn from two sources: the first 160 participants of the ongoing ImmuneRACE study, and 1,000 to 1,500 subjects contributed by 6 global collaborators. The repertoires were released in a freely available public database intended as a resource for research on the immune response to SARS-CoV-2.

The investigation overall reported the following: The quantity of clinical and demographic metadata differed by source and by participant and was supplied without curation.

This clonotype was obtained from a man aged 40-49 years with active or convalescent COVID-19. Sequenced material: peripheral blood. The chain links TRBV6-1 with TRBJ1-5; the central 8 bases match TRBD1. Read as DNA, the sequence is TGTGCCAGCAGTGAGCAGGGGGCTGGCAATCAGCCCCAGCATTTT. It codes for CASSEQGAGNQPQHF.